Here is one TCR beta chain with its context. What it binds is not known. The data are from a study of vaccination effects on CD4 cells after COVID-19. Study as a whole: Sampling of a couple of convalescent patients took place 16 days and one week prior to vaccination.

V was cut by 8 bases and J by 3 bases, with 11 bases left in between. Per germline, CDR1 MNHEY and CDR2 SVGAGI. The CDR3 loop spans 13 amino acids. Generated by immunoSEQ multiplex PCR, the TCRdb table keeps only in-frame clones and is missing some. The table lists 35,000 to 45,000 clones, about 73% of them singletons. CD4+ T cells specific for antigen were expanded with viral peptide pools by the ViraFEST assay before sequencing. CD4+ T cell isolation took place after 10 days of culture. The individual was infected with SARS-CoV-2 between March and December 2020, as confirmed by PCR. The V gene is TRBV6-5, the J gene TRBJ1-5; D ambiguous. The origin of this receptor is a human donor who had a prior SARS-CoV-2 infection. The starting material was CD4+ T cells from PBMCs cultured with HCoV-NL63 spike peptides, obtained before COVID-19 vaccination. CDR3 region: CASVGQYNQPQHF. CDR3 DNA: TGTGCCAGCGTCGGTCAGTACAATCAGCCCCAGCATTTT.